A single T cell receptor (beta chain) is shown here with its context. This sample stems from a study of CD8+CD57+ T cells in acquired aplastic anemia. Genomic DNA, serving as template, underwent TCR beta VDJ and CDR3 profiling. TCRdb re-analysed the reads in MiXCR, keeping a single row per CDR3 protein. Altogether around 400,000 distinct CDR3 sequences are present, around 72% being singletons, with the ten largest covering 3.5% to 4.5%. The germline gives CDR1 SNHLY, CDR2 FYNNEI. The ends were cut back, 3 bases at V and 4 bases at J, with 10 bases in the middle. This CDR3 contains 15 residues. Sequenced sample: sorted CD4+, CD8+, or CD8+CD57+ T cells (not recorded which) from PBMCs. The source of this sequence is a human donor in good health, serving as a control. The genes are TRBV2 and TRBJ1-6; possible D gene TRBD1, 5 bases. CDR3 sequence: CASSDAGGYNSPLHF. DNA of the CDR3: TGTGCCAGCAGTGATGCGGGGGGGTATAATTCACCCCTCCACTTT.